This TCR beta chain originates from a study of CD8+CD57+ T cells in acquired aplastic anemia (dated by TCRdb to the late 2010s). As for the study more broadly: Extracted DNA from sorted CD4+ and CD8+ cells averaged 3.2 ug, ranging from roughly 0.19 to 27.4 ug. On the study overall, not on this receptor specifically: Although around 30 CD8+ CDR3 sequences were shared by patients and controls, these sequences appeared highly expressed in patients and within the immunodominant clones of patients. CD8+ Simpson's diversity did not differ significantly between patients and healthy controls (P=0.060).

The germline V gene encodes CDR1 SGHAT and CDR2 FQNNGV. The cysteine opens and the phenylalanine closes a CDR3 of 13 amino acids. The read is trimmed to its CDR3 DNA, 39 bases read in frame from base 1. In this study, sorted CD4+ and CD8+ T cells from the blood of healthy subjects and of severe aplastic anemia patients had their TCR repertoires deep-sequenced. Ficoll-Paque density gradient centrifugation was used to isolate peripheral blood mononuclear cells. Before DNA extraction, CD4+ and CD8+ T cells were sorted by FACS or by magnetic beads. Genomic DNA served as template for TCR beta VDJ combination and CDR3 sequence profiling. An Illumina HiSeq 2000 was used for TCR repertoire sequencing. In the source study's methods: TRBV/TRBJ rearrangement plots, CDR3 size and DJ length profiles, and Simpson's diversity index were used to evaluate the repertoires. The most abundant DNA sequence in the deep sequencing data was taken as the immunodominant clone. CDR3 amino acid sequences were screened for sharing across subjects and were compared with published repertoires and the VDJdb database. TCRdb cleaned the public reads at Q25 with fastp, built clones with MiXCR and kept in-frame beta chains. When rows share a CDR3 protein, they turn into one entry using the most common DNA and genes. It is TCRdb's table, rather than the study itself, that gives the V and J calls and clone size. The sample includes 150,000 to 200,000 distinct CDR3 sequences, with around 66% observed a single time. Roughly 50% of the sample belongs to the ten largest clones.

As regards this clonotype: No cognate antigen has been identified for it. Compared with germline, one end of the junction differs, possibly owing to a read error.

This TCR was recovered from a human donor with severe aplastic anemia or a healthy control (not recorded which). Sequencing used sorted CD4+, CD8+, or CD8+CD57+ T cells (not recorded which) from PBMCs. The chain couples TRBV11-2 to TRBJ2-7, and TRBD1 may be the D gene, going by 6 matching bases. The CDR3 region reads CASSQETGYEQYF. The DNA is as follows: TGCGCCAGCAGCCAAGAGACAGGATACGAGCAGTACTTC.